This TCR beta chain was sequenced during a study of cytomegalovirus exposure and HLA in healthy donors (dated by TCRdb to 2015 to 2018). General notes on the study: According to a later analysis, one platform produced both the 120 validation repertoires and the 666 repertoires of the first cohort. The aim of the study was to test whether cataloging public T cell receptors could identify signatures of past pathogen exposure. A separate validation cohort of over 95 different subjects was used in addition to the roughly 720-subject first cohort. To predict cytomegalovirus infection status, the study combined high-throughput TCR immunosequencing, statistical association of individual TCRs with disease status, and machine learning. What the work shows at the level of the full study, not this receptor alone: In vitro tests confirmed that three of the cytomegalovirus-associated TCR beta chains recognize cytomegalovirus antigens. A total of some 180 TCR beta chains were listed by the study as associated with cytomegalovirus. It was suggested by the authors that the approach could potentially be generalized to other disease states and immunological phenotypes. Most TCR sequences were observed very rarely across donors, whereas some public TCRs were present in many individuals. Subsequent analysis determined that TCRs grouped into clusters in the first cohort also showed a tendency toward co-occurrence across the 120 validation repertoires, and approximately 93% of cluster scores exceeded 0. A later analysis lacked HLA typing for the validation cohort, so it scored co-occurrence in that cohort across all 120 or so repertoires. The classifier was reported to diagnose cytomegalovirus status with high specificity and sensitivity in both the original cohort and the validation cohort.

Reading the germline V gene gives CDR1 SGHTA and CDR2 FQGTGA. The CDR3 starts with the cysteine, ends with the phenylalanine, and has 15 residues. CDR3 DNA is the only sequence kept; it has 45 bases, read in frame from the first base. From V the trimming removes 6 bases and from J it removes 3 bases, while the gene matches leave 7 bases of the junction unaccounted for. Separate from the roughly 650-subject first cohort, the validation cohort of roughly 120 subjects was the group to which the donors belonged. The method behind the library was the immunoSEQ multiplex PCR assay. As for the original processing: A statistical classification framework was built to diagnose cytomegalovirus status from the catalog of TCR beta chain sequences. TCRdb's version of the immuneACCESS table is confined to in-frame rearrangements and falls short of the full clone set. An unresolved V gene accounts for under half of the shortfall where checked; the remainder is of unknown origin. From that table come the V and J calls and clone size; the DNA was used to work out D and trimming. Within this sample are 66,000 or so clones, with around 97% of them counted one time only. In total, the top ten clones hold about 1.5% of the sample.

With respect to this clone: Its antigen is unknown. Per-nucleotide qualities are absent, and no much larger clonotype sits a single base away.

Sequencing used PBMCs. This clonotype was obtained from a woman under 30 in good health and CMV-seropositive. This sequence uses TRBV7-3 and TRBJ2-3; 9 bases in the middle match TRBD1. The bases read TGTGCCAGCAGAGAACAGGGGGCAAAGACAGATACGCAGTATTTT. Its protein product is CASREQGAKTDTQYF.